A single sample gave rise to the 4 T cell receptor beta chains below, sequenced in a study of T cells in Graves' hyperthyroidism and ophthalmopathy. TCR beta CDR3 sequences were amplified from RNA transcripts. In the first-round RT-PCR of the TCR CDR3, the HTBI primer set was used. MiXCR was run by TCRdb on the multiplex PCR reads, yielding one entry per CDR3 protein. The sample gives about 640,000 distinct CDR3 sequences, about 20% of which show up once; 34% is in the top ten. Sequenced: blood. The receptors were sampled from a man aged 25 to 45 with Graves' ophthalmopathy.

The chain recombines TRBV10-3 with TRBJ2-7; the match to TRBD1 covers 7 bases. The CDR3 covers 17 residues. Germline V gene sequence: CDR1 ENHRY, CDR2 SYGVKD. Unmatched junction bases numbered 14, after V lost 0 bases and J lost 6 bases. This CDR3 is CAISESEDRWGAFEQYF. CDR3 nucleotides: TGTGCCATCAGTGAGTCTGAGGACAGGTGGGGAGCTTTCGAGCAGTACTTC.

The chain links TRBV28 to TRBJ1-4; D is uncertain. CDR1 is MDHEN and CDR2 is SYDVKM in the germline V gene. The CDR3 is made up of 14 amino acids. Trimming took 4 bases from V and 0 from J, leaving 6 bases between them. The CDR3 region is CASSSATTNEKLFF. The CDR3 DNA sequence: TGTGCCAGCAGTTCAGCTACAACTAATGAAAAACTGTTTTTT.

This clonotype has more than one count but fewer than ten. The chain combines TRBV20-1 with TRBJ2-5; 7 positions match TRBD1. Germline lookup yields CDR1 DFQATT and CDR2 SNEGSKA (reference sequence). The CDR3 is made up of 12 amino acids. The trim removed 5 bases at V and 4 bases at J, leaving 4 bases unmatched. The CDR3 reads CSARRQGETQYF. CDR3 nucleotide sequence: TGCAGTGCTCGCAGACAGGGAGAGACCCAGTACTTC.

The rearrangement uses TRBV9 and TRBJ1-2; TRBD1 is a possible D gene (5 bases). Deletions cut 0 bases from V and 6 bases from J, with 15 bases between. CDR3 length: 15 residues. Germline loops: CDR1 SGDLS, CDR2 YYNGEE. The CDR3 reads CASSVAGGGENGYTF. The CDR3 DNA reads TGTGCCAGCAGCGTAGCAGGTGGGGGAGAGAATGGCTACACCTTC. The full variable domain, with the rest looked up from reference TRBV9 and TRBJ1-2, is DSGVTQTPKHLITATGQRVTLRCSPRSGDLSVYWYQQSLDQGLQFLIQYYNGEERAKGNILERFSAQQFPDLHSELNLSSLELGDSALYFCASSVAGGGENGYTFGSGTRLTVV.